Below, 4 T cell receptor beta chains from the same sample are listed, as sequenced in a study of graft-versus-host responses after intestinal transplantation (dated by TCRdb to the early 2020s). Antigens of these TCRs are unknown. Libraries were made using the immunoSEQ multiplex PCR assay. What TCRdb holds here is the immuneACCESS table cut down to in-frame rearrangements. Part of the clones is not present; checked against another copy, under half of the missing clones reflect an unresolved V gene, and the others are unexplained. In all, the sample holds some 93,000 clones, and roughly 90% of those were seen once. 0.4% to 0.5% of the sample goes to the ten largest clones. The time point label for this specimen denotes: cells obtained before transplantation from donor or recipient. The input for sequencing was unstimulated CD8+ T cells sorted from spleen or lymph node cells, taken before intestinal transplant. The receptor source for this set is a human donor who received an intestinal transplant.

The rearrangement joins TRBV6-5 to TRBJ1-1, with a tentative D call TRBD1 (5 bases). The CDR3 runs 13 residues. Germline V CDR1 and CDR2: MNHEY, SVGAGI. With 4 bases removed from V and 3 bases from J, the gap between germline ends came to 9 bases. The CDR3 sequence is CASSLTRDTEAFF. The CDR3 nucleotides are TGTGCCAGCAGTTTGACCAGGGACACTGAAGCTTTCTTT.

The rearrangement links TRBV29-1 to TRBJ1-1, with D possibly being TRBD1 (5 bases). V lost 2 bases and J 10 bases, leaving 14 bases between the germline ends. The germline V gene has CDR1 SQVTM and CDR2 ANQGSEA. This CDR3 is 12 amino acids long. CDR3 sequence: CSVESYWGGAFF. Written as DNA, the CDR3 is TGCAGCGTTGAATCTTATTGGGGGGGAGCTTTCTTT.

The V and J genes are TRBV19 and TRBJ1-1; no definite D call. Trimming took off 6 bases at V and 5 bases at J, with 13 bases between the two ends. CDR3 length: 13 amino acids. Germline values: CDR1 LNHDA, CDR2 SQIVND (reference sequence). This CDR3 reads CASRTGPGTEAFF. CDR3 in DNA: TGTGCCAGTAGAACCGGGCCGGGAACTGAAGCTTTCTTT.

This sequence joins TRBV4-1 and TRBJ2-7; D possibly corresponds to TRBD2 (7 bases). The germline V gene encodes CDR1 MGHRA and CDR2 YSYEKL. The CDR3 extends over 15 amino acids. Trimming took 7 bases from V and 3 from J, leaving 19 bases between them. CDR3 nucleotides: TGCGCCAGCACCCCGAGTTCGGGGGGCAACTACGAGCAGTACTTC. It translates to CASTPSSGGNYEQYF.